Listed here are 2 T cell receptor beta chains from one sample, sequenced in a study of brain T cells in children with intractable seizures. As to time point: blood from clinic visit 5 months post-surgery; TSC patient then seizure free. The table came from immunoSEQ multiplex PCR; TCRdb's copy has only in-frame clones and leaves some out. This table has 300,000 to 400,000 clones, over 85% appearing once. Material: peripheral blood, obtained approximately 5 months after surgery. These receptors were taken from a boy in the first two years of life with tuberous sclerosis and intractable seizures.

The rearrangement links TRBV24-1 to TRBJ1-2; a weak D match, TRBD1 (5 bases). Per the germline V gene, CDR1 is KGHDR and CDR2 is SFDVKD. Deletions cut 4 bases from V and 3 bases from J, with 17 bases between. CDR3 length: 16 amino acids. The CDR3 protein is CATSDPTGDGDYGYTF. The CDR3 nucleotides read TGTGCCACCAGTGACCCAACAGGCGACGGGGACTATGGCTACACCTTC.

The V and J genes are TRBV24-1 and TRBJ2-7; 8 bases match TRBD2. V lost 5 bases to trimming and J lost 5 bases; unmatched junction nucleotides: 13. The germline CDR1 and CDR2 sequences are KGHDR and SFDVKD. The CDR3 sequence is 16 residues long. The CDR3 DNA reads as TGTGCCACCAGTGCCTCTGCGGGAGGAGACTCTGACGAGCAGTACTTC. It specifies CATSASAGGDSDEQYF.